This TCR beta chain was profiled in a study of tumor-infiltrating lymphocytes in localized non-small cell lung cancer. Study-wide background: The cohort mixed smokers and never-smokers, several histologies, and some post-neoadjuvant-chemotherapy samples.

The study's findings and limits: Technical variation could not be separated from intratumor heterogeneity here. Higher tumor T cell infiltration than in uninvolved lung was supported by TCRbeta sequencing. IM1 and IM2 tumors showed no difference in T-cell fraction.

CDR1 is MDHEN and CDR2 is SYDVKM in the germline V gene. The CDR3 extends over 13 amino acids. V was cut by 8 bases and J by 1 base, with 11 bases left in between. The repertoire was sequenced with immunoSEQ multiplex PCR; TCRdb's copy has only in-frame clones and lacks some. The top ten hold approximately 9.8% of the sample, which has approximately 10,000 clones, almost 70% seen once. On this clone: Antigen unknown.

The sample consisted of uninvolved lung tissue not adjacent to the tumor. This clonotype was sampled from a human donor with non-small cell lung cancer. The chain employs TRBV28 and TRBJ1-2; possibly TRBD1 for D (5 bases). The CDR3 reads CASLEGRNYGYTF. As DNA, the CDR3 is TGTGCCAGCCTCGAGGGGCGTAACTATGGCTACACCTTC.